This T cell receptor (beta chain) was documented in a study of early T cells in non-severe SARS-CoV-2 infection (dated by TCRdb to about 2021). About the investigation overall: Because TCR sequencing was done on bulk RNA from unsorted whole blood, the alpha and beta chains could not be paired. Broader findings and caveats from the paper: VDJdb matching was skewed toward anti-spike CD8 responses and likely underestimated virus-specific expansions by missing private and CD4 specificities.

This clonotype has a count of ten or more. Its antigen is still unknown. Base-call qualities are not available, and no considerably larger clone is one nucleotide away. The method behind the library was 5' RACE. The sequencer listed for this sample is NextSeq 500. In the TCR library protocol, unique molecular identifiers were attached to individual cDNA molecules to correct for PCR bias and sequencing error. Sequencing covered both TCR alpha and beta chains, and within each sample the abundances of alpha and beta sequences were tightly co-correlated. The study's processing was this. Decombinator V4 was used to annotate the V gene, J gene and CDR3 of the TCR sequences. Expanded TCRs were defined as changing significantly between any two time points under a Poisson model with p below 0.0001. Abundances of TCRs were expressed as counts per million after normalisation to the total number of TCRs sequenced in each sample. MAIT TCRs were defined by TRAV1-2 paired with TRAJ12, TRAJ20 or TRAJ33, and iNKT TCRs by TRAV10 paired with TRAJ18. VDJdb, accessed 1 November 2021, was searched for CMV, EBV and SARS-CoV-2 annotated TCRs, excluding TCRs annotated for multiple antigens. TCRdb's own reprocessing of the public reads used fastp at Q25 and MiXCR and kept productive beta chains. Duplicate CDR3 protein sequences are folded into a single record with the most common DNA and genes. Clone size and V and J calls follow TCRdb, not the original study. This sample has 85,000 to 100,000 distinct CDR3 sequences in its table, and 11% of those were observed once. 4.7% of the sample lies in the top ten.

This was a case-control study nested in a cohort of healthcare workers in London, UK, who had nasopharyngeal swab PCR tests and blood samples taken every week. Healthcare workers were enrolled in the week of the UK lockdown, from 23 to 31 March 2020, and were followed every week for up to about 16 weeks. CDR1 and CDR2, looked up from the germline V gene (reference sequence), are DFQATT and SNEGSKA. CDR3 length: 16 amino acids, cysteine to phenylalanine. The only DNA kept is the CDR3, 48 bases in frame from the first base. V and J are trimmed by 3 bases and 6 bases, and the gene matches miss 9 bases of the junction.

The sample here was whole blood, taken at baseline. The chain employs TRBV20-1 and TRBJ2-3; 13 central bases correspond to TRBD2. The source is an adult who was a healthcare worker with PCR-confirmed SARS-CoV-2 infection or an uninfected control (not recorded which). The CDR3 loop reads CSASAGLAGDTDTQYF. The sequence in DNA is TGCAGTGCTAGCGCAGGACTAGCGGGAGATACTGATACGCAGTATTTT.